Listed below are T cell receptor beta chains from one sample, sequenced in a study of blood T cell repertoires in COVID-19. Sequencing was performed with immunoSEQ multiplex PCR; in TCRdb, only in-frame clones are kept and a portion is missing. The sample consists of roughly 250,000 clones, over 75% of them appearing once. The sequencing input was peripheral blood. These receptors all come from a human donor in a cohort sampled during active COVID-19. Each CDR3 is given with its conserved first and last residue. A D gene is named only where the DNA matches it firmly. Some rows mark clone size as missing; the rest say once, few, many or name a class of expanded clone.

clone size | J gene | V gene | D gene | CDR3 DNA | CDR3 protein
. | TRBJ2-2 | TRBV9 | . | TGTGCCAGCAGCGTATTACAAGACACCGGGGAGCTGTTTTTT | CASSVLQDTGELFF
. | TRBJ2-7 | TRBV3-1/TRBV3-2 | TRBD2 | TGTGCCAGCAGCCAAGATGCGTTAGCGGGGGGGAGTGAGCAGTACTTC | CASSQDALAGGSEQYF
. | TRBJ2-1 | TRBV13 | TRBD2 | TGTGCCAGCAGCTTAGCCTTAGCGGGCCTAGCTACCTACAATGAGCAGTTCTTC | CASSLALAGLATYNEQFF
. | TRBJ2-7 | TRBV7-8 | . | TGTGCCAGCAGCTTAACACGTATTTCCTACGAGCAGTACTTC | CASSLTRISYEQYF
. | TRBJ1-3 | TRBV6-6 | TRBD1 | TGTGCCAGCAGTTCCAGGGGGGACGGAAACACCATATATTTT | CASSSRGDGNTIYF
. | TRBJ1-4 | TRBV18 | TRBD1 | TGTGCCAGCTCATCGAGACAGGGCCAAAATGAAAAACTGTTTTTT | CASSSRQGQNEKLFF
. | TRBJ1-3 | TRBV7-9 | . | TGTGCCAGCAGCTTAGGCCAGGGGATCGGCTCTGGAAACACCATATATTTT | CASSLGQGIGSGNTIYF
. | TRBJ2-7 | TRBV5-4 | TRBD2 | TGTGCCAGCAGCGGTCTAGCGGGAGACGCCTACGAGCAGTACTTC | CASSGLAGDAYEQYF
once | TRBJ1-3 | TRBV5-1 | . | TGCGCCAGCAGCTTGGACGGGGGGAGGAACTATAGAAACACCATATATTTT | CASSLDGGRNYRNTIYF
. | TRBJ1-2 | TRBV5-1 | TRBD1 | TGCGCCAGCAGCCGAGAGGGACAGATATTCTATGGCTACACCTTC | CASSREGQIFYGYTF
. | TRBJ2-5 | TRBV28 | . | TGTGCCACAGGGTTAAGGGGGTCCAAGAGCGACCAGTACTTC | CATGLRGSKSDQYF
. | TRBJ1-6 | TRBV18 | . | TGTGCCAGCTCACCCCTCTTCTATAATTCACCCCTCCACTTT | CASSPLFYNSPLHF
few | TRBJ2-7 | TRBV5-1 | TRBD2 | TGCGCCAGCAGCTGGACCGGACTAGCAGGCGAGCAGTACTTC | CASSWTGLAGEQYF
. | TRBJ2-5 | TRBV12-3/TRBV12-4 | TRBD2 | TGTGCCAGCAGTGTTAGCGGGGGGGAGACCCAGTACTTC | CASSVSGGETQYF
. | TRBJ1-1 | TRBV28 | . | TGTGCCAGCAGTTCGACTGGAAGGACTGAAGCTTTCTTT | CASSSTGRTEAFF
. | TRBJ2-7 | TRBV27 | TRBD2 | TGTGCCAGCAGTCGTAGCGGGGGGGCCGGAGAGCAGTACTTC | CASSRSGGAGEQYF
. | TRBJ2-7 | TRBV7-8 | TRBD2 | TGTGCCAGCAGCTTTAGGTCTAGCGGCTCCTACGAGCAGTACTTC | CASSFRSSGSYEQYF
. | TRBJ2-5 | TRBV18 | TRBD1 | TGTGCCAGCTCACTTGGGACAGGGCACCAAGAGACCCAGTACTTC | CASSLGTGHQETQYF
. | TRBJ1-1 | TRBV18 | . | TGTGCCAGCTCACAAACAGGGCAGGGCACTGAAGCTTTCTTT | CASSQTGQGTEAFF
. | TRBJ2-5 | TRBV27 | TRBD2 | TGTGCCAGCAGTTTATTCGCGGGGGGAGAGACCCAGTACTTC | CASSLFAGGETQYF
. | TRBJ1-1 | TRBV18 | . | TGTGCCAGCTCACCAAAACGCTCTTCGGACACTGAAGCTTTCTTT | CASSPKRSSDTEAFF
. | TRBJ2-3 | TRBV3-1/TRBV3-2 | TRBD2 | TGTGCCAGCAGCTCCCTCGGCGGGAGGGCTACCAGACACACAGATACGCAGTATTTT | CASSSLGGRATRHTDTQYF
. | TRBJ2-7 | TRBV3-1/TRBV3-2 | TRBD1 | TGTGCCAGCAGCCACAGGACAGGGGGAAAGGTCGAGCAGTACTTC | CASSHRTGGKVEQYF
. | TRBJ1-2 | TRBV7-2 | . | TGTGCCAGCAGCGGAGGGTCGGGCGTCTATGGCTACACCTTC | CASSGGSGVYGYTF
once | TRBJ1-3 | TRBV9 | TRBD1 | TGTGCCAGCAGCGACCCCGGGACAGGATTATCTGGAAACACCATATATTTT | CASSDPGTGLSGNTIYF
. | TRBJ1-1 | TRBV7-9 | . | TGTGCCAGCAGCTCAAATTTGGGACAGAACACTGAAGCTTTCTTT | CASSSNLGQNTEAFF
few | TRBJ2-2 | TRBV5-5 | . | TGTGCCAGCAGCTTAGGGACTACCGGGGAGCTGTTTTTT | CASSLGTTGELFF
once | TRBJ2-2 | TRBV5-5 | . | TGTGCCAGCAGCTTGGGGAGGGTAGCGAACACCGGGGAGCTGTTTTTT | CASSLGRVANTGELFF